This TCR beta chain was captured by sequencing in a study of OX40 agonist ivuxolimab in advanced cancers. Clones were read by immunoSEQ multiplex PCR, and TCRdb kept only the in-frame ones, dropping some. The sample contains tens of thousands of clones, approximately 85% of which appear only once. V was shortened by 0 bases and J by 6 bases, with 6 bases between the two germline ends. The CDR3 contains 12 residues. Per germline, CDR1 KGHSH and CDR2 LQKENI. As concerns this clone: Antigen unknown.

Study-wide results and caveats: Expanded peripheral T-cell antigen specificity went undetermined. On average, CD8+ T cells had more expanded clones than CD4+.

The TCR was taken from an adult with an advanced solid tumor such as melanoma, head and neck, liver or kidney cancer. The chain joins TRBV18 to TRBJ2-7; no clear D. Sequencing used CD4+ or CD8+ T cells sorted from blood, obtained in a trial of the OX40 agonist ivuxolimab. This chain's CDR3 is CASSPPGFEQYF. The CDR3 coding sequence is TGTGCCAGCTCACCACCGGGATTCGAGCAGTACTTC. Full variable domain (remainder filled in from reference TRBV18 and TRBJ2-7): NAGVMQNPRHLVRRRGQEARLRCSPMKGHSHVYWYRQLPEEGLKFMVYLQKENIIDESGMPKERFSAEFPKEGPSILRIQQVVRGDSAAYFCASSPPGFEQYFGPGTRLTVT.